A single sample is the source of the 5 T cell receptor beta chains below, sequenced in a study of molecular identifiers for immune sequencing clone quantification. Using its own MiXCR run on the PCR reads, TCRdb lists one record per CDR3 protein. This table has around 300,000 distinct CDR3 sequences, about a quarter appearing once. Source material: naive CD8+ T cells from blood, with Jurkat cell RNA spiked in. The subset is: FACS-sorted CD8+CD4-CCR7+CD45RA+ naive T cells. The origin of the receptors is a human donor in good health. Some libraries in this study had Jurkat cell RNA spiked in.

J is TRBJ1-1 and V is TRBV4-3, with D unresolved. The CDR3 contains 19 residues. Trimming removed 1 base at V and 6 bases at J, with 27 bases between. CDR1 and CDR2 (germline): LGHNA, YSLEER. This CDR3 is CASSQGLGIPLGEPSEAFF. CDR3 nucleotide sequence: TGCGCCAGCAGCCAAGGTTTAGGCATTCCTCTCGGGGAACCATCTGAAGCTTTCTTT.

This clonotype was observed a handful of times. The V call is TRBV29-1, the J call TRBJ2-3; the D gene is possibly TRBD1 (6 bases). The V gene's germline CDR1 is SQVTM and CDR2 ANQGSEA. The ends were cut back, 4 bases at V and 0 bases at J, with 11 bases in the middle. The CDR3 runs 14 residues. The CDR3 DNA reads as TGCAGCGTTGTAGGGGGAACTAGCACAGATACGCAGTATTTT. This encodes CSVVGGTSTDTQYF.

This clonotype was seen many times. V gene TRBV2 combines with J gene TRBJ2-3; 13 bases map to TRBD2. This CDR3 has 15 residues. The V gene's germline CDR1 is SNHLY and CDR2 FYNNEI. Trimming removed 10 bases from V and 6 bases from J; junction bases left unmatched: 10. The CDR3 DNA reads TGTGCCACGACCGGGACTAGCGGGGTGTCGGATACGCAGTATTTT. The encoded protein is CATTGTSGVSDTQYF.

This clonotype was observed at least ten times. The genes are TRBV6-2 or TRBV6-3 and TRBJ2-7, with a weak D call TRBD1 (5 bases). The CDR3 is 15 amino acids. Between the trimmed V and J ends, which lost 4 bases and 1 base, there was a span of 14 bases. In germline, CDR1 is MNHEY, CDR2 SVGEGT. CDR3 bases: TGTGCCAGCAGTTCCCAGGGTCCCTGGTCCTACGAGCAGTACTTC. Translation gives CASSSQGPWSYEQYF.

As to this clonotype: Possible read error: a much larger clone is one base away. This rearrangement joins TRBV6-5 to TRBJ1-5; possibly TRBD1 for D (5 bases). This CDR3 is built from 13 residues. With 6 bases removed from V and 5 bases from J, the gap between germline ends came to 11 bases. Germline loops: CDR1 MNHEY, CDR2 SVGAGI. CDR3 sequence reads: CASRAGVDQPQHF. The CDR3 DNA reads TGTGCCAGCAGAGCGGGGGTGGATCAGCCCCAGCATTTT.